The 8 T cell receptor beta chains listed next were all sequenced from one sample in a study of T cell responses to AZD1222 COVID-19 vaccine. Assay used: immunoSEQ multiplex PCR; TCRdb lists only in-frame clones, some missing. Of roughly 140,000 clones in the sample, more than 85% were seen once. The sequenced sample was peripheral blood, obtained 28 days after the second AZD1222 dose. The receptors here all came from an adult who received the AZD1222 COVID-19 vaccine.

The rearrangement joins TRBV30 to TRBJ2-7; D could derive from TRBD1 or TRBD2 (5 bases each). Looked up from germline, CDR1 is GTSNPN and CDR2 is SVGIG (reference sequence). V gave up 4 bases and J gave up 5 bases, with 15 bases separating them. CDR3 length: 13 amino acids. The CDR3 region is CAWNGNRRDEQYF. CDR3 DNA sequence: TGTGCCTGGAACGGGAACAGGCGCGACGAGCAGTACTTC.

The V call is TRBV19, the J call TRBJ2-5; TRBD1 matches at 7 bases. Losses at the gene ends were 6 bases for V and 2 bases for J; bases not matched to a gene: 9. The CDR3 covers 15 residues. Germline CDR1 LNHDA, CDR2 SQIVND (reference sequence). The CDR3 loop is CASSVRQGIQETQYF. In DNA, the CDR3 is TGTGCCAGTAGCGTCCGACAGGGTATACAAGAGACCCAGTACTTC.

The chain employs TRBV5-1 and TRBJ2-7, with D possibly TRBD2 on 6 matching bases. This CDR3 is 15 amino acids long. The germline V and J ends were trimmed by 3 bases and 3 bases, with 16 bases remaining between them. Germline CDR1 and CDR2: SGHRS and YFSETQ. The CDR3 region is CASSWGDPKYYEQYF. The DNA for the CDR3 is TGCGCCAGCAGCTGGGGGGACCCCAAATACTACGAGCAGTACTTC.

The rearrangement uses TRBV6-5 and TRBJ1-5, with D perhaps matching TRBD1 (5 bases). Germline V gene data show CDR1 as MNHEY and CDR2 as SVGAGI. The CDR3 runs to 16 residues. Between the trimmed V and J ends, which lost 4 bases and 4 bases, there was a span of 17 bases. The CDR3 DNA reads TGTGCCAGCAGTTCCTTACAAGGGGTGGGAAATCAGCCCCAGCATTTT. This encodes CASSSLQGVGNQPQHF.

This clone was picked up one time. This rearrangement joins TRBV7-3 to TRBJ2-2; D uncertain. Germline V gives CDR1 SGHTA, CDR2 FQGTGA. The CDR3 sequence is 13 residues long. V lost 8 bases, J lost 0 bases, and 7 bases lay in between. CDR3 DNA sequence: TGTGCCAGCGGTTTGACGAACACCGGGGAGCTGTTTTTT. This gives the protein CASGLTNTGELFF.

The rearrangement joins TRBV7-6 to TRBJ1-4; no firm D call. V lost 4 bases, J lost 8 bases, and 17 bases lay in between. CDR1 and CDR2 from the germline V gene are SGHVS and FNYEAQ. The CDR3 loop spans 15 amino acids. The CDR3 nucleotides read TGTGCCAGCAGCTCTTTACGGACCCAGGAGGAAAAACTGTTTTTT. Translating gives CASSSLRTQEEKLFF.

This CDR3 is CASSLAGSSNEQFF. The CDR3 DNA follows: TGTGCCAGCAGCTTAGCGGGATCCAGCAATGAGCAGTTCTTC. The V gene is TRBV7-3, the J gene TRBJ2-1; tentatively, D is TRBD2 (6 bases). This CDR3 spans 14 amino acids. CDR1 SGHTA and CDR2 FQGTGA come from the germline V gene. The V and J ends lost 2 bases and 6 bases respectively, with 11 bases between them. Full variable domain (remainder filled in from reference TRBV7-3 and TRBJ2-1): GAGVSQTPSNKVTEKGKYVELRCDPISGHTALYWYRQSLGQGPEFLIYFQGTGAADDSGLPNDRFFAVRPEGSVSTLKIQRTERGDSAVYLCASSLAGSSNEQFFGPGTRLTVL.

The rearrangement joins TRBV10-1 to TRBJ2-2; a possible D gene is TRBD2 (7 bases). V lost 6 bases and J lost 1, with 18 bases in between. CDR3 length: 17 residues. CDR1 and CDR2 (germline): WNHNN, SYGVQD (reference sequence). CDR3 sequence (DNA): TGCGCCAGCAGCCACCCCGGGGAGGGGGTGAACACCGGGGAGCTGTTTTTT. Its protein product is CASSHPGEGVNTGELFF.